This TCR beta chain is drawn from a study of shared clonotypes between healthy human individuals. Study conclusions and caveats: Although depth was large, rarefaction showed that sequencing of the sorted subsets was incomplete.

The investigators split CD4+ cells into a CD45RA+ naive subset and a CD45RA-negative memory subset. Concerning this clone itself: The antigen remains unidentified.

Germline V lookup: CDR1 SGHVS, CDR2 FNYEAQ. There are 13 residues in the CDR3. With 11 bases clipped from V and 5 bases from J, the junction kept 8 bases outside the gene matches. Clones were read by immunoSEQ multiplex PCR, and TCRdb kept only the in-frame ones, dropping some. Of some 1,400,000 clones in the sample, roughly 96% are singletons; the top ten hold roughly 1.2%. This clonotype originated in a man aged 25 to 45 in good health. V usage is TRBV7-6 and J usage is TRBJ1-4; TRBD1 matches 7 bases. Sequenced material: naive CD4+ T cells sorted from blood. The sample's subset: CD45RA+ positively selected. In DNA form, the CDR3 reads TGTGCCGACAGGGAGAACCTCAATGAAAAACTGTTTTTT. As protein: CADRENLNEKLFF.